The 32 T cell receptor beta chains below come from one sample, sequenced in a study of CD8+CD57+ T cells in acquired aplastic anemia. In patients chosen for sequencing, flow cytometry had shown CD8+CD57+ cell expansion. TCR beta VDJ and CDR3 profiles were obtained from a genomic DNA template. TCRdb re-analysed the reads in MiXCR, keeping a single row per CDR3 protein. The sample contains some 150,000 distinct CDR3 sequences, about 54% of which appear only once. Sequencing was carried out using sorted CD4+, CD8+, or CD8+CD57+ T cells (not recorded which) from PBMCs. The receptors were sampled from a human donor with aplastic anemia.

This clonotype was detected many times. The chain carries TRBV9 and TRBJ2-5; the D gene is possibly TRBD2 (7 bases). CDR3 length: 14 amino acids. Germline CDR1 and CDR2: SGDLS and YYNGEE. V lost 0 bases to trimming and J lost 5 bases, with 11 bases between them. Here the CDR3 reads CASSVAGGGETQYF. The CDR3 DNA sequence: TGTGCCAGCAGCGTAGCGGGGGGCGGGGAGACCCAGTACTTC.

The chain couples TRBV10-3 to TRBJ1-1; 8 bases align to TRBD1. This CDR3 contains 13 residues. The junction had 8 bases not matched to a gene; V was cut back by 10 bases and J by 4 bases. Germline CDR1 ENHRY, CDR2 SYGVKD. DNA for the CDR3: TGTGCCAGCTTGGCCGGGACAGGCACTGAAGCTTTCTTT. It codes for CASLAGTGTEAFF.

The rearrangement joins TRBV19 to TRBJ1-1, with a weak D call TRBD1 (6 bases). The germline V gene encodes CDR1 LNHDA and CDR2 SQIVND (reference sequence). The CDR3 covers 15 residues. V lost 1 base and J 3 bases, leaving 12 bases between the germline ends. The CDR3 here is CASSIGTGLDTEAFF. CDR3 DNA: TGTGCCAGTAGTATAGGAACAGGGCTGGACACTGAAGCTTTCTTT.

The chain couples TRBV5-4 to TRBJ1-1, with D perhaps matching TRBD1 (5 bases). From germline, CDR1 is SGHNT and CDR2 YYREEE (reference sequence). The V end was cut by 3 bases, the J end by 10 bases, with 16 bases between. There are 13 residues in the CDR3. The CDR3 sequence: CASSSGLNGGAFF. The DNA of the CDR3 is TGTGCCAGCAGCTCGGGACTTAACGGAGGAGCTTTCTTT.

V is TRBV27 and J is TRBJ2-5, with 8 bases aligning to TRBD2. The V segment lost 4 bases and the J segment 4 bases; nucleotides outside the gene matches: 20. CDR3 length equals 19 residues. Germline V gene sequence: CDR1 MNHEY, CDR2 SMNVEV (reference sequence). The CDR3 DNA is TGTGCCAGCAGTTCCCGGGTTAGCGGGGAGCCACAAGGGGGAGAGACCCAGTACTTC. Translation gives CASSSRVSGEPQGGETQYF.

This clonotype was picked up many times. The chain's CDR3 is CASSFSSGTPETQYF. CDR3 nucleotide sequence: TGTGCCAGCAGCTTTTCCTCCGGAACTCCCGAGACCCAGTACTTC. The chain has TRBV7-9 and TRBJ2-5, with D unclear. With 3 bases removed from V and 5 bases from J, the gap between germline ends came to 16 bases. CDR1 and CDR2 (germline): SEHNR, FQNEAQ (reference sequence). The CDR3 has 15 amino acids.

This clonotype was detected ten times or more. The J gene is TRBJ2-3, the V gene TRBV11-1; 7 bases are a match to TRBD2. The CDR3 runs to 15 residues. Germline V CDR1 and CDR2: SGHAT, FQDESV (reference sequence). With V trimmed by 5 bases and J by 4 bases, 9 bases remained unmatched. Here the CDR3 DNA reads TGTGCCAGCAGCCTCAGTGGCGGGGGTGCAGATACGCAGTATTTT. It encodes CASSLSGGGADTQYF.

This chain links TRBV2 with TRBJ2-7; 7 bases match TRBD2. The J call is uncertain, as TRBJ2-5 better fits the DNA end. This CDR3 is built from 15 residues. Germline V CDR1 and CDR2: SNHLY, FYNNEI. DNA of the CDR3: TGTGCCAGCGGGGATCAGGGAGGGCGGGGAGAGACCCAGTACTTC. Encoded protein: CASGDQGGRGETQYF.

The V call is TRBV27, the J call TRBJ1-1; D may be TRBD1 (5 bases). Germline values: CDR1 MNHEY, CDR2 SMNVEV (reference sequence). V was cut by 5 bases and J by 0 bases, with 19 bases left in between. This CDR3 is 17 amino acids long. The CDR3 reads CASSRIQGLLMNTEAFF. The CDR3 coding sequence is TGTGCCAGCAGTCGGATCCAGGGATTACTAATGAACACTGAAGCTTTCTTT.

The genes are TRBV7-8 and TRBJ1-2; D perhaps matches TRBD1 (5 bases). Trimming pared 2 bases from V and 8 bases from J, leaving 15 bases between. Germline V CDR1 and CDR2: SGHVS, FQNEAQ. This CDR3 is built from 14 residues. The CDR3, as DNA: TGTGCCAGCAGCTTACAGGGAAACCGGTACGGCTACACCTTC. This sequence encodes CASSLQGNRYGYTF.

This clonotype is a singleton in its sample. V is TRBV7-9 and J is TRBJ2-5; 12 bases agree with TRBD2. Germline CDR1 reads SEHNR; CDR2 reads FQNEAQ (reference sequence). V lost 5 bases, J lost 5 bases, and 6 bases stayed unmatched. The CDR3 contains 15 residues. This CDR3 is CASSPLAGGSETQYF. CDR3 bases: TGTGCCAGCAGCCCCCTAGCGGGGGGGTCGGAGACCCAGTACTTC.

On this clonotype itself: One end of the junction does not line up with germline, which may come from a read error. J is TRBJ1-1 and V is TRBV10-3; no clear D gene. This CDR3 region has 12 residues. Germline V gives CDR1 ENHRY, CDR2 SYGVKD. The CDR3 bases are TGTGCCTCTAGTGACCCGAACACTGAGGCTTTCTTT. Translated, it gives CASSDPNTEAFF.

V is TRBV5-4 and J is TRBJ2-2, with unresolved D. Trimming took off 0 bases at V and 6 bases at J, with 18 bases between the two ends. Germline V CDR1 and CDR2: SGHNT, YYREEE (reference sequence). CDR3 size: 17 residues. The CDR3 nucleotides read TGTGCCAGCAGCTTGGGTCGGGTAGATAAGTCGGCCGGGGAGCTGTTTTTT. It yields the protein CASSLGRVDKSAGELFF. Variable domain in full (rest from reference TRBV5-4 and TRBJ2-2): ETGVTQSPTHLIKTRGQQVTLRCSSQSGHNTVSWYQQALGQGPQFIFQYYREEENGRGNFPPRFSGLQFPNYSSELNVNALELDDSALYLCASSLGRVDKSAGELFFGEGSRLTVL.

A few counts support this clonotype. A read error may account for a junction end that differs from germline. V and J are TRBV7-7 and TRBJ2-2; D is ambiguous. CDR1 is SSHAT, CDR2 FNYEAQ, per germline (reference sequence). This CDR3 has 13 amino acids. CDR3 nucleotides: TGTGCTAGCAGCTTAGAGACATCCGGGGAGCTGTTTTTT. Encoded protein: CASSLETSGELFF.

This clonotype has a count of ten or more. For the CDR3, the DNA is TGTGCCAGCAGTTACAGCGCCAATGAAAAACTGTTTTTT. The encoded protein is CASSYSANEKLFF. The chain combines TRBV6-5 with TRBJ1-4; D is ambiguous. Germline lookup yields CDR1 MNHEY and CDR2 SVGAGI. Trimming stripped 2 bases from V and 5 bases from J, with 6 bases between. The CDR3 totals 13 residues.

This clonotype was recorded at least ten times. The chain uses TRBV7-8 and TRBJ1-3; D not certain. This CDR3 comprises 15 residues. V was cut by 8 bases and J by 0 bases, with 14 bases left in between. Looked up from germline, CDR1 is SGHVS and CDR2 is FQNEAQ. The chain's CDR3 is CASGFPRVSGNTIYF. CDR3 DNA: TGTGCCAGCGGATTCCCGAGGGTCTCTGGAAACACCATATATTTT.

This chain joins TRBV7-2 and TRBJ2-7; D gene uncertain. Trimming left V 2 bases short and J 3 bases short, with 5 bases between. Germline V lookup: CDR1 SGHTA, CDR2 FQGNSA. The CDR3 extends over 12 amino acids. In DNA form, the CDR3 reads TGTGCCAGCAGCTTAACAGACTACGAGCAGTACTTC. This translates into CASSLTDYEQYF.

V is TRBV5-4 and J is TRBJ2-3; 7 positions agree with TRBD1. CDR1 is SGHNT, CDR2 YYREEE, per germline (reference sequence). This CDR3 has 16 amino acids. The V and J ends lost 0 bases and 0 bases, in that order; junction bases with no gene match: 4. CDR3 coding DNA: TGTGCCAGCAGCTTGGACGACAGGGTTAGCACAGATACGCAGTATTTT. Its translation: CASSLDDRVSTDTQYF.

This clonotype has at least ten counts. For the CDR3, the DNA is TGTGCCCGACACTCGGGGTACTCCTACGAGCAGTACTTC. Protein product: CARHSGYSYEQYF. The J gene is TRBJ2-7, the V gene TRBV19, with a weak D call TRBD2 (5 bases). CDR1 is LNHDA and CDR2 is SQIVND in the germline V gene (reference sequence). The CDR3 totals 13 residues. Trimming took 11 bases from V and 0 from J, leaving 14 bases between them.

This chain joins TRBV2 and TRBJ2-1; D assignment may be TRBD1 or TRBD2 (5 bases each). The CDR3 extends over 15 amino acids. Per germline, CDR1 SNHLY and CDR2 FYNNEI. The V end was cut by 1 base, the J end by 1 base, with 8 bases between. Here the CDR3 reads CASSEEGTSYNEQFF. The CDR3 region has the DNA TGTGCCAGCAGTGAAGAGGGGACGTCCTACAATGAGCAGTTCTTC. Variable domain in full (rest from reference TRBV2 and TRBJ2-1): EPEVTQTPSHQVTQMGQEVILRCVPISNHLYFYWYRQILGQKVEFLVSFYNNEISEKSEIFDDQFSVERPDGSNFTLKIRSTKLEDSAMYFCASSEEGTSYNEQFFGPGTRLTVL.

With respect to this clonotype: Without the conserved terminal phenylalanine or tryptophan, this CDR3 likely stems from a read error. The CDR3 spells CASSHFSPGTVSYEQYL. Written as DNA, the CDR3 is TGTGCCAGCAGCCACTTCAGTCCTGGGACGGTCTCCTACGAGCAGTACCTC. This chain joins TRBV11-1 and TRBJ2-7; D could derive from TRBD1 or TRBD2 (5 bases each). Per germline, CDR1 SGHAT and CDR2 FQDESV (reference sequence). The CDR3 loop spans 17 amino acids. The V end lost 5 bases, the J end lost 0 bases, and 20 bases lay between the germline ends.

J is TRBJ1-5 and V is TRBV19; 7 nucleotides line up with TRBD1. Germline V gene data show CDR1 as LNHDA and CDR2 as SQIVND (reference sequence). There are 14 residues in the CDR3. The ends lost 9 bases at V and 4 bases at J; junction bases unmatched: 9. CDR3 protein: CASVRGTANQPQHF. For the CDR3, the DNA is TGTGCCAGCGTGCGTGGGACAGCAAATCAGCCCCAGCATTTT.

This clonotype came up many times. The chain recombines TRBV9 with TRBJ2-5; the match to TRBD2 covers 11 bases. CDR3 length equals 17 residues. Germline V gene sequence: CDR1 SGDLS, CDR2 YYNGEE. V trimming: 3 bases; J trimming: 3 bases; junction bases outside the gene matches: 10. The CDR3 sequence: CASSAPTSGEPEETQYF. CDR3 bases: TGTGCCAGCAGCGCCCCGACTAGCGGGGAACCTGAAGAGACCCAGTACTTC.

The gene calls are TRBV10-3 and TRBJ2-1, with D hard to call. V was clipped by 5 bases and J by 0 bases, with 8 bases between them. Germline-derived CDR1 and CDR2 are ENHRY and SYGVKD. The CDR3 loop spans 14 amino acids. CDR3 sequence (DNA): TGTGCCATCAGTCTAGGTAGCTCCTACAATGAGCAGTTCTTC. This sequence encodes CAISLGSSYNEQFF.

The chain is built from TRBV14 and TRBJ2-1; D assignment may be TRBD1 or TRBD2 (5 bases each). Deletions cut 4 bases from V and 2 bases from J, with 18 bases between. The CDR3 has 17 residues. The germline gives CDR1 SGHDN, CDR2 FVKESK. CDR3 DNA: TGTGCCAGCAGCCCGGGGACCACCTTGATCCCCTACAATGAGCAGTTCTTC. Protein product: CASSPGTTLIPYNEQFF.

Judged by abundance, this clonotype is medium-sized (0.01 to 0.1%). This sequence joins TRBV3-1 and TRBJ1-2; D is uncertain. V shed 4 bases and J shed 1 base, with 4 bases lying between them. From germline, CDR1 is LGHDT and CDR2 YNNKEL (reference sequence). The CDR3 extends over 12 amino acids. In DNA form, the CDR3 reads TGTGCCAGCAGCCTGTTTAACTATGGCTACACCTTC. Protein: CASSLFNYGYTF.

The CDR3 sequence is CASSPGHLYEQYF. The CDR3 DNA follows: TGTGCCAGCAGTCCCGGACACCTCTACGAGCAGTACTTC. The V call is TRBV7-9, the J call TRBJ2-7; tentative D call: TRBD1 (5 bases). The V end lost 6 bases, the J end lost 3 bases, and 12 bases lay between the germline ends. The CDR3 runs 13 residues. Per the germline V gene, CDR1 is SEHNR and CDR2 is FQNEAQ (reference sequence).

The rearrangement links TRBV7-8 to TRBJ2-5; a weak D match, TRBD1 (5 bases). This CDR3 comprises 11 residues. Trimming removed 5 bases from V and 4 bases from J, with 5 bases in between. In germline, CDR1 is SGHVS, CDR2 FQNEAQ. The CDR3 spells CASSGAETQYF. Here the CDR3 DNA reads TGTGCCAGCAGCGGGGCAGAGACCCAGTACTTC.

This clonotype occurred many times. The V and J genes are TRBV7-2 and TRBJ1-2, with TRBD1 identical over 7 bases. Germline V lookup: CDR1 SGHTA, CDR2 FQGNSA. The V gene end was trimmed by 4 bases and the J gene end by 2 bases; junction bases not matched to a gene: 1. This CDR3 contains 13 residues. The CDR3 loop is CASSSRGNYGYTF. The CDR3 DNA reads as TGTGCCAGCAGCTCCAGGGGGAACTATGGCTACACCTTC.

To note about this clonotype: Given a much more abundant clone one base away, this may be a read error. J is TRBJ1-2 and V is TRBV6-1; maybe TRBD1 (5 bases). CDR1 MNHNS and CDR2 SASEGT come from the germline V gene. This CDR3 has 14 amino acids. The V end lost 8 bases, the J end lost 5 bases, and 18 bases lay between the germline ends. CDR3 loop: CASPKGRDQYGYTF. DNA of the CDR3: TGTGCCAGCCCAAAAGGCCGGGACCAATATGGCTACACCTTC.

In this sample, this clonotype turned up many times. V is TRBV6-1 and J is TRBJ1-5, with unresolved D. V dropped 2 bases and J dropped 7 bases, with 12 bases sitting between them. This CDR3 region has 14 residues. Germline V gives CDR1 MNHNS, CDR2 SASEGT. The CDR3 DNA reads TGTGCCAGCAGTGAACTTGATCAGTCGCAGCCCCAGCATTTT. The encoded protein is CASSELDQSQPQHF.

This clonotype occurred many times. The V and J genes are TRBV20-1 and TRBJ2-1, with 9 bases aligning to TRBD2. V was pared by 3 bases and J by 6 bases, with 21 bases of the junction left unmatched. This CDR3 comprises 19 residues. Germline loops: CDR1 DFQATT, CDR2 SNEGSKA (reference sequence). The CDR3 sequence is CSARRVGLAGSPSRNEQFF. The CDR3 DNA follows: TGCAGTGCTAGGCGAGTAGGTCTAGCGGGGAGTCCCAGCCGCAATGAGCAGTTCTTC.